The clone carrying this T cell receptor (beta chain) was detected a few times. The data were taken from a study of early T cells in non-severe SARS-CoV-2 infection. Each CDR3 protein is one row after TCRdb ran MiXCR on the 5' RACE reads. The sample has tens of thousands of distinct CDR3 sequences, about 10% seen once. The ends were cut back, 1 base at V and 0 bases at J, with 15 bases in the middle. The CDR3 contains 17 residues. Germline CDR1 reads LNHNV; CDR2 reads YYDKDF (reference sequence). The source material was whole blood, sampled at baseline. This clonotype was obtained from an adult who was a healthcare worker with PCR-confirmed SARS-CoV-2 infection or an uninfected control (not recorded which). The chain carries TRBV15 and TRBJ1-1; weak D call: TRBD1 (5 bases). In nucleotides, the CDR3 is TGTGCCACCAGCAGAGCCCCGCAGGGAGGGCTGAACACTGAAGCTTTCTTT. Protein sequence: CATSRAPQGGLNTEAFF.